The 12 T cell receptor beta chains below all came from one sample that was sequenced in a study of T cells after yellow fever vaccination. Each CDR3 protein gets one entry after TCRdb re-called the 5' RACE reads with MiXCR. Among fewer than 350,000 distinct CDR3 sequences listed, approximately 3.9% were seen once. Sequenced material: PBMCs, taken on the day of the yellow fever booster vaccination. These receptors came from a man in his late teens or twenties who received the YFV17D yellow fever vaccine.

A few counts support this clonotype. This chain joins TRBV20-1 and TRBJ2-2; TRBD2 might be the D (6 bases). The V and J ends lost 0 bases and 5 bases respectively, with 10 bases between them. Germline lookup yields CDR1 DFQATT and CDR2 SNEGSKA (reference sequence). CDR3 length: 14 amino acids. This CDR3 is CSARDRGMTGELFF. In DNA, the CDR3 is TGCAGTGCTAGAGATCGGGGGATGACCGGGGAGCTGTTTTTT.

In this sample, this clonotype turned up a few times. In DNA form, the CDR3 reads TGTGCCAGCAGCCAAGAAGGGGCAAGCACAGATACGCAGTATTTT. Encoded protein: CASSQEGASTDTQYF. The chain couples TRBV4-2 to TRBJ2-3, with D possibly matching TRBD1 (5 bases). The CDR3 has 15 residues. The germline V gene has CDR1 LGHNA and CDR2 YNFKEQ. V lost 0 bases to trimming and J lost 0 bases, with 7 bases between them.

This clonotype appeared many times. This chain links TRBV10-2 with TRBJ2-7; D call uncertain. V was trimmed by 4 bases and J by 0 bases, leaving 10 bases between them. In germline, CDR1 is WSHSY, CDR2 SAAADI. The CDR3 is 14 residues long. DNA for the CDR3: TGCGCCAGCAGTGCCTCCGGTAGCTCCTACGAGCAGTACTTC. It encodes CASSASGSSYEQYF.

This clonotype has just a few counts. The chain couples TRBV3-1 to TRBJ2-3; 12 bases match TRBD2. Germline V gene data show CDR1 as LGHDT and CDR2 as YNNKEL (reference sequence). V lost 4 bases, J lost 1 base, and 6 bases stayed unmatched. CDR3 length: 17 amino acids. The CDR3 is CASSLLLAGGRTDTQYF. The DNA of the CDR3 is TGTGCCAGCAGCCTCCTACTAGCGGGGGGACGCACAGATACGCAGTATTTT.

The chain is built from TRBV6-6 and TRBJ2-7, with 10 bases lining up with TRBD1. V gave up 3 bases and J gave up 4 bases; unmatched junction bases: 15. The CDR3 totals 18 residues. The germline gives CDR1 MNHNY, CDR2 SVGAGI (reference sequence). CDR3 DNA sequence: TGTGCCAGCAGTTATCACCTCAATCGACAGGGGGCTCCTTACGAGCAGTACTTC. It is translated as CASSYHLNRQGAPYEQYF.

This clonotype came up a few times. This chain uses TRBV20-1 with TRBJ1-5; no firm D call. V shed 4 bases and J shed 4 bases, with 5 bases lying between them. The CDR3 has 11 residues. Germline CDR1 and CDR2: DFQATT and SNEGSKA (reference sequence). DNA of the CDR3: TGCAGTGCTACAGGTAATCAGCCCCAGCATTTT. The encoded protein is CSATGNQPQHF.

This clonotype was seen at least ten times. J is TRBJ2-6 and V is TRBV25-1; D uncertain. Germline lookup yields CDR1 MGHDK and CDR2 SYGVNS. The V end was cut by 3 bases, the J end by 2 bases, with 11 bases between. The CDR3 covers 16 residues. Written as DNA, the CDR3 is TGTGCCAGCAGTGACCCCCTTAACACTGGGGCCAACGTCCTGACTTTC. Protein sequence: CASSDPLNTGANVLTF. Full variable domain (outside the CDR3, taken from reference TRBV25-1 and TRBJ2-6): EADIYQTPRYLVIGTGKKITLECSQTMGHDKMYWYQQDPGMELHLIHYSYGVNSTEKGDLSSESTVSRIRTEHFPLTLESARPSHTSQYLCASSDPLNTGANVLTFGAGSRLTVL.

This clonotype was seen many times. V gene TRBV7-3 combines with J gene TRBJ1-6; D perhaps matches TRBD1 (6 bases). Trimming stripped 2 bases from V and 10 bases from J, with 15 bases between. The germline V gene has CDR1 SGHTA and CDR2 FQGTGA. The CDR3 contains 15 residues. For the CDR3, the DNA is TGTGCCAGCAGCTTATCGGGGGGCCTAGTCTCACCCCTCCACTTT. Its translation is CASSLSGGLVSPLHF. The entire variable domain, with the rest obtained from reference TRBV7-3 and TRBJ1-6, is as follows: GAGVSQTPSNKVTEKGKYVELRCDPISGHTALYWYRQSLGQGPEFLIYFQGTGAADDSGLPNDRFFAVRPEGSVSTLKIQRTERGDSAVYLCASSLSGGLVSPLHFGNGTRLTVT.

The chain uses TRBV20-1 and TRBJ2-7; TRBD2 matches at 7 bases. The CDR3 sequence is 13 residues long. CDR1 is DFQATT and CDR2 is SNEGSKA in the germline V gene (reference sequence). V shed 0 bases and J 6 bases; nucleotides not matched to a gene: 5. The DNA of the CDR3 is TGCAGTGCTAGAGAAAAGGGAGGGATCGAGCAGTACTTC. Translating gives CSAREKGGIEQYF.

This clonotype was picked up many times. The CDR3 loop reads CASSPGDSNQPQHF. The CDR3, as DNA: TGCGCCAGCAGCCCGGGTGATAGCAATCAGCCCCAGCATTTT. The chain recombines TRBV5-1 with TRBJ1-5; D gene ambiguous. The CDR3 contains 14 residues. Germline V gives CDR1 SGHRS, CDR2 YFSETQ. Trimming took off 4 bases at V and 0 bases at J, with 8 bases between the two ends. Full variable domain (outside the CDR3, taken from reference TRBV5-1 and TRBJ1-5): KAGVTQTPRYLIKTRGQQVTLSCSPISGHRSVSWYQQTPGQGLQFLFEYFSETQRNKGNFPGRFSGRQFSNSRSEMNVSTLELGDSALYLCASSPGDSNQPQHFGDGTRLSIL.

The V gene is TRBV7-9, the J gene TRBJ1-4; D gene ambiguous. The ends were cut back, 6 bases at V and 4 bases at J, with 12 bases in the middle. CDR3 length: 14 residues. Per germline, CDR1 SEHNR and CDR2 FQNEAQ (reference sequence). The CDR3 here is CASRGLYSNEKLFF. In DNA form, the CDR3 reads TGTGCCAGCAGGGGCCTCTATAGTAATGAAAAACTGTTTTTT.

This clonotype came up many times. The chain combines TRBV15 with TRBJ2-3; TRBD1 matches at 11 bases. Germline loops: CDR1 LNHNV, CDR2 YYDKDF (reference sequence). The CDR3 contains 18 residues. V lost 0 bases and J lost 0; bases outside the gene matches: 5. The CDR3 loop reads CATSREGQGVTSTDTQYF. The DNA for the CDR3 is TGTGCCACCAGCAGAGAGGGACAGGGGGTTACTAGCACAGATACGCAGTATTTT.